Listed here are 26 T cell receptor beta chains from one sample, sequenced in a study of cytomegalovirus exposure and HLA in healthy donors. PCR was performed using 60 Vbeta and 13 Jbeta primers. The table came from immunoSEQ multiplex PCR; TCRdb's copy has only in-frame clones and leaves some out. The sample consists of about 220,000 clones, approximately 80% of them appearing once. Sequencing input: PBMCs. All receptors come from a boy between 2 and 10 years old in good health and CMV-seronegative.

The chain uses TRBV6-8 and TRBJ1-2, with 7 positions matching TRBD1. In germline, CDR1 is MNHGY, CDR2 SAAAGT. V lost 2 bases, J lost 8 bases, and 11 bases stayed unmatched. This CDR3 has 15 residues. The CDR3 sequence is CASSYERTGALGYTF. The CDR3 bases are TGTGCCAGCAGTTACGAGAGGACAGGCGCATTGGGCTACACCTTC.

The chain recombines TRBV6-5 with TRBJ1-2, with 8 bases fitting TRBD1. Germline V gene data show CDR1 as MNHEY and CDR2 as SVGAGI. The CDR3 has 14 residues. With V trimmed by 5 bases and J by 6 bases, 8 bases remained unmatched. CDR3 coding DNA: TGTGCCAGCAGTCTGAAACAGGGGGTCGATGGCTACACCTTC. Amino acid sequence: CASSLKQGVDGYTF.

The rearrangement joins TRBV13 to TRBJ2-7, with D possibly matching TRBD1 (7 bases). Germline V lookup: CDR1 PRHDT, CDR2 FYEKMQ (reference sequence). Trimming shortened V by 5 bases and J by 6 bases, and 17 bases separated the two germline ends. CDR3 size: 14 residues. The CDR3 sequence: CASSGGGGAGEQYF. The CDR3 region has the DNA TGTGCCAGCAGCGGAGGGGGCGGGGCCGGCGAGCAGTACTTC.

This clone was counted a single time. The chain carries TRBV5-4 and TRBJ2-1; 8 bases align to TRBD2. CDR3 length: 18 amino acids. V shed 3 bases, J shed 6 bases, and the junction held 17 bases outside the gene matches. Per the germline V gene, CDR1 is SGHNT and CDR2 is YYREEE (reference sequence). The CDR3 sequence: CASSSRGSGGGAGNEQFF. DNA for the CDR3: TGTGCCAGCAGCTCCCGAGGGTCCGGGGGGGGCGCTGGCAATGAGCAGTTCTTC.

J is TRBJ2-5 and V is TRBV5-6; 7 positions match TRBD1. Germline CDR1 reads SGHDT; CDR2 reads YYEEEE. There are 14 residues in the CDR3. With V trimmed by 0 bases and J by 5 bases, 4 bases remained unmatched. CDR3 in amino acids: CASSLAGQSETQYF. The CDR3 DNA reads TGTGCCAGCAGCTTGGCGGGACAGTCGGAGACCCAGTACTTC. The variable domain in full, with the rest retrieved from reference TRBV5-6 and TRBJ2-5, is DAGVTQSPTHLIKTRGQQVTLRCSPKSGHDTVSWYQQALGQGPQFIFQYYEEEERQRGNFPDRFSGHQFPNYSSELNVNALLLGDSALYLCASSLAGQSETQYFGPGTRLLVL.

The V gene is TRBV10-1, the J gene TRBJ2-5; TRBD1 matches at 7 bases. The J call is doubtful: the DNA matches TRBJ2-7 better. There are 20 residues in the CDR3. CDR1 WNHNN and CDR2 SYGVQD come from the germline V gene (reference sequence). CDR3 region: CASSEGLNLSRTGPNYEQYF. DNA for the CDR3: TGCGCCAGCAGCGAAGGACTCAATCTTTCCAGGACAGGACCCAACTACGAGCAGTACTTC.

This sequence joins TRBV5-4 and TRBJ2-7; TRBD2 agrees at 11 bases. The CDR3 has 15 amino acids. V gave up 2 bases and J gave up 5 bases; unmatched junction bases: 6. Germline-derived CDR1 and CDR2 are SGHNT and YYREEE (reference sequence). CDR3 sequence (DNA): TGTGCCAGCAGCTTAGGGCTAGCGGGAGGAAACGAGCAGTACTTC. It codes for CASSLGLAGGNEQYF. The variable domain in full, with the rest retrieved from reference TRBV5-4 and TRBJ2-7, is ETGVTQSPTHLIKTRGQQVTLRCSSQSGHNTVSWYQQALGQGPQFIFQYYREEENGRGNFPPRFSGLQFPNYSSELNVNALELDDSALYLCASSLGLAGGNEQYFGPGTRLTVT.

This chain joins TRBV6-5 and TRBJ1-2; D is undetermined. Germline V CDR1 and CDR2: MNHEY, SVGAGI. The CDR3 contains 13 residues. Deletions cut 1 base from V and 2 bases from J, with 5 bases between. The CDR3, as DNA: TGTGCCAGCAGTTACTACAGAAACTATGGCTACACCTTC. Translation: CASSYYRNYGYTF.

Of note for this clone: Germline and junction disagree at one end, which may indicate a read error. J is TRBJ2-7 and V is TRBV7-9, with 7 nucleotides matching TRBD1. CDR3 length equals 17 residues. Germline CDR1 and CDR2: SEHNR and FQNEAQ (reference sequence). The CDR3 DNA sequence: TGTTCCAGCAGCTCCTCCGCTATAGGGACAGTCGCCTACGAGCAGTACTTC. Protein: CSSSSSAIGTVAYEQYF.

In nucleotides, the CDR3 is TGTGCCAGCAGCCGGGGGGAGATTGTGAACACTGAAGCTTTCTTT. It yields the protein CASSRGEIVNTEAFF. This chain joins TRBV7-9 and TRBJ1-1; weak D call: TRBD1 (5 bases). Trimming took off 5 bases at V and 0 bases at J, with 13 bases between the two ends. Germline loops: CDR1 SEHNR, CDR2 FQNEAQ (reference sequence). This CDR3 is 15 amino acids long.

This clone was observed once. The chain employs TRBV13 and TRBJ2-1, with 11 bases identical to TRBD2. The CDR3 runs 14 residues. V gave up 6 bases and J gave up 9 bases; unmatched junction bases: 7. Germline V lookup: CDR1 PRHDT, CDR2 FYEKMQ (reference sequence). The CDR3 spells CASRETSGEVEQFF. CDR3 DNA sequence: TGTGCCAGCAGAGAGACTAGCGGGGAGGTTGAGCAGTTCTTC. The full variable domain, rest sourced from reference TRBV13 and TRBJ2-1, is AAGVIQSPRHLIKEKRETATLKCYPIPRHDTVYWYQQGPGQDPQFLISFYEKMQSDKGSIPDRFSAQQFSDYHSELNMSSLELGDSALYFCASRETSGEVEQFFGPGTRLTVL.

The gene calls are TRBV30 and TRBJ2-7; 9 nucleotides match TRBD2. The CDR3 is made up of 14 amino acids. Germline V gene data show CDR1 as GTSNPN and CDR2 as SVGIG (reference sequence). The junction had 4 bases not matched to a gene; V was cut back by 4 bases and J by 0 bases. The CDR3 coding sequence is TGTGCCTGGATTGGGACTAGCACCTCCTACGAGCAGTACTTC. This gives the protein CAWIGTSTSYEQYF.

The chain recombines TRBV2 with TRBJ2-7, with 14 bases that match TRBD2. This CDR3 region has 16 residues. Trimming cost V 4 bases and J 4 bases; bases outside gene matches: 6. Germline V gene data show CDR1 as SNHLY and CDR2 as FYNNEI. CDR3 residues: CASSGTSGRTGYEQYF. CDR3 in DNA: TGTGCCAGCAGTGGGACTAGCGGGAGGACCGGGTACGAGCAGTACTTC.

The V call is TRBV15, the J call TRBJ2-5, with 12 bases lining up with TRBD2. This CDR3 spans 15 amino acids. V shed 4 bases and J 3 bases; nucleotides not matched to a gene: 3. In germline, CDR1 is LNHNV, CDR2 YYDKDF (reference sequence). The DNA of the CDR3 is TGTGCCACCAGCAAAAGACTAGCGGGAGAAGAGACCCAGTACTTC. Residues: CATSKRLAGEETQYF. The complete variable domain, with remaining parts taken from reference TRBV15 and TRBJ2-5, reads DAMVIQNPRYQVTQFGKPVTLSCSQTLNHNVMYWYQQKSSQAPKLLFHYYDKDFNNEADTPDNFQSRRPNTSFCFLDIRSPGLGDTAMYLCATSKRLAGEETQYFGPGTRLLVL.

The chain uses TRBV4-1 and TRBJ2-7; D perhaps matches TRBD2 (6 bases). V was clipped by 4 bases and J by 2 bases, with 9 bases between them. Germline V lookup: CDR1 MGHRA, CDR2 YSYEKL. The CDR3 length is 13 residues. The CDR3 DNA follows: TGCGCCAGCAGCCCCCCGGGGGCCTACGAGCAGTACTTC. This encodes CASSPPGAYEQYF.

The V gene is TRBV6-5, the J gene TRBJ1-3; D unresolved. CDR3 length: 15 residues. Trimming removed 2 bases from V and 0 bases from J, with 8 bases in between. Germline lookup yields CDR1 MNHEY and CDR2 SVGAGI. Written as DNA, the CDR3 is TGTGCCAGCAGTTACCGTCGGAGCTCTGGAAACACCATATATTTT. It encodes CASSYRRSSGNTIYF.

This chain links TRBV9 with TRBJ1-5; a weak D match, TRBD1 (5 bases). V shed 1 base and J shed 7 bases, with 9 bases lying between them. CDR3 length: 13 residues. Germline CDR1 reads SGDLS; CDR2 reads YYNGEE. CDR3 coding DNA: TGTGCCAGCAGCGTATCTTGGGGCCAGCCCCAGCATTTT. Its translation: CASSVSWGQPQHF.

This clone appeared a few times. The chain links TRBV12-5 to TRBJ2-7; the match to TRBD2 covers 10 bases. J lost 0 bases, V lost 1 base, and 0 bases had no gene match. This CDR3 is built from 15 residues. Germline V CDR1 and CDR2: LGHNT, FRNRAP. The CDR3 DNA reads as TGTGCTAGTGGTTTGGGACTAGCGGGCTCCTACGAGCAGTACTTC. Its translation: CASGLGLAGSYEQYF.

The chain combines TRBV10-3 with TRBJ2-5, with 9 positions matching TRBD1. The J segment lost 3 bases and the V segment lost 6 bases, leaving 5 bases of the junction unmatched. Germline-derived CDR1 and CDR2 are ENHRY and SYGVKD. This CDR3 is 14 amino acids long. The CDR3, as DNA: TGTGCCATCAGCACTAGGACAGGGGAAGAGACCCAGTACTTC. Amino acid sequence: CAISTRTGEETQYF.

The rearrangement joins TRBV11-2 to TRBJ2-7, with D maybe TRBD2 (5 bases). The CDR3 has 16 amino acids. CDR1 and CDR2 (germline): SGHAT, FQNNGV. V was cut by 2 bases and J by 5 bases, with 19 bases left in between. The CDR3 nucleotides are TGTGCCAGCAGCTTATTCCTCGTCGCGGGCGGCAACGAGCAGTACTTC. Protein: CASSLFLVAGGNEQYF.

The rearrangement uses TRBV9 and TRBJ2-5; 9 bases agree with TRBD2. Per germline, CDR1 SGDLS and CDR2 YYNGEE. The CDR3 loop spans 16 amino acids. The trim removed 4 bases at V and 5 bases at J, leaving 12 bases unmatched. The CDR3 DNA is TGTGCCAGCAGCCCCCGGGGAGCGGGGGGAGGGGAGACCCAGTACTTC. Its translation: CASSPRGAGGGETQYF.

V gene TRBV28 combines with J gene TRBJ1-1; 10 positions agree with TRBD1. From germline, CDR1 is MDHEN and CDR2 SYDVKM. The V gene end was trimmed by 1 base and the J gene end by 5 bases; junction bases not matched to a gene: 10. The CDR3 is 17 amino acids. The CDR3, as DNA: TGTGCCAGCAGTTTATTGATGGGGACAGGGGCCACAACTGAAGCTTTCTTT. Residues: CASSLLMGTGATTEAFF. The full variable domain, rest sourced from reference TRBV28 and TRBJ1-1, is DVKVTQSSRYLVKRTGEKVFLECVQDMDHENMFWYRQDPGLGLRLIYFSYDVKMKEKGDIPEGYSVSREKKERFSLILESASTNQTSMYLCASSLLMGTGATTEAFFGQGTRLTVV.

J is TRBJ2-7 and V is TRBV12-5; the match to TRBD2 covers 11 bases. From germline, CDR1 is LGHNT and CDR2 FRNRAP. Unmatched junction bases numbered 7, after V lost 2 bases and J lost 1 base. The CDR3 sequence is 17 residues long. CDR3 sequence (DNA): TGTGCTAGTGGTTTGCTTATAACTAGCGGGGGTTCCTACGAGCAGTACTTC. Translating gives CASGLLITSGGSYEQYF.

The V call is TRBV5-6, the J call TRBJ1-2; tentative D call: TRBD1 (6 bases). CDR1 and CDR2 (germline): SGHDT, YYEEEE. V lost 5 bases to trimming and J lost 5 bases, with 19 bases between them. CDR3 size: 15 residues. CDR3 coding DNA: TGTGCCAGCAGGTTGACATCGCAGGGGTTGTATGGCTACACCTTC. Translation: CASRLTSQGLYGYTF.

The chain recombines TRBV19 with TRBJ2-7; 8 bases are shared with TRBD2. The germline gives CDR1 LNHDA, CDR2 SQIVND (reference sequence). This CDR3 has 14 amino acids. The ends lost 6 bases at V and 2 bases at J; junction bases unmatched: 6. In DNA form, the CDR3 reads TGTGCCAGTAGCCCCAGCGGGGGCCCCTACGAGCAGTACTTC. It is translated as CASSPSGGPYEQYF.

This chain uses TRBV4-1 with TRBJ2-3; 11 bases align to TRBD2. Germline-derived CDR1 and CDR2 are MGHRA and YSYEKL. With 4 bases clipped from V and 5 bases from J, the junction kept 8 bases outside the gene matches. The CDR3 has 16 amino acids. The CDR3, as DNA: TGCGCCAGCAGCCGAATAGCGGGAGGGCAGGGAGATACGCAGTATTTT. Residues: CASSRIAGGQGDTQYF.